One sample yielded the 29 T cell receptor beta chains listed below, sequenced in a study of CD8+CD57+ T cells in acquired aplastic anemia. The use of genomic DNA as template underpinned the TCR beta VDJ and CDR3 profiling. TCRdb used MiXCR to reprocess the reads, holding one entry per CDR3 protein. Among about 240,000 distinct CDR3 sequences listed, around half were seen once. Flow cytometry had shown expanded CD8+CD57+ cells in the patients chosen for sequencing. Sequencing was done on a sample of sorted CD4+, CD8+, or CD8+CD57+ T cells (not recorded which) from PBMCs. The receptor set was obtained from a human donor with aplastic anemia.

This rearrangement joins TRBV27 to TRBJ2-7, with D uncertain. CDR3 length equals 15 residues. The V and J ends lost 1 base and 0 bases respectively, with 10 bases between them. CDR1 MNHEY and CDR2 SMNVEV come from the germline V gene (reference sequence). The CDR3 region has the DNA TGTGCCAGCAGTTTATTCGACCGCAACTCCTACGAGCAGTACTTC. Encoded protein: CASSLFDRNSYEQYF.

This clonotype showed up many times. The gene calls are TRBV7-9 and TRBJ1-1; 8 bases are a match to TRBD1. Losses at the gene ends were 2 bases for V and 4 bases for J; bases not matched to a gene: 6. The CDR3 length is 15 residues. CDR1 SEHNR and CDR2 FQNEAQ come from the germline V gene (reference sequence). Here the CDR3 reads CASSLLTGGITEAFF. DNA for the CDR3: TGTGCCAGCAGCTTATTAACAGGGGGAATCACTGAAGCTTTCTTT. Together with reference TRBV7-9 and TRBJ1-1, the CDR3 gives the full variable domain: DTGVSQNPRHKITKRGQNVTFRCDPISEHNRLYWYRQTLGQGPEFLTYFQNEAQLEKSRLLSDRFSAERPKGSFSTLEIQRTEQGDSAMYLCASSLLTGGITEAFFGQGTRLTVV.

To note about this clonotype: A much larger clone lies a single base off, so this may be a read error. Since the CDR3 does not end with the conserved phenylalanine or tryptophan, this likely comes from a read error. The rearrangement joins TRBV11-3 to TRBJ1-1, with D perhaps matching TRBD1 (5 bases). The CDR3 consists of 15 residues. V lost 5 bases and J 1 base, leaving 14 bases between the germline ends. Germline CDR1 SGHNT, CDR2 YENEEA. In DNA form, the CDR3 reads TGTGCCAGCAGCGGAGGGGAAAGGGGGAACACTGAAGCTTTCGTT. Its protein product is CASSGGERGNTEAFV.

The rearrangement joins TRBV24-1 to TRBJ2-7, with 8 bases aligning to TRBD1. CDR3 size: 14 residues. The germline V gene encodes CDR1 KGHDR and CDR2 SFDVKD. Trimming cost V 0 bases and J 5 bases; bases outside gene matches: 2. The CDR3 nucleotides read TGTGCCACCAGTGATTTGGGACAGGGTAACGAGCAGTACTTC. This sequence encodes CATSDLGQGNEQYF.

This chain joins TRBV2 and TRBJ2-1; 12 bases are shared with TRBD2. The CDR3 spans 15 residues. V lost 4 bases and J lost 4; bases outside the gene matches: 2. In germline, CDR1 is SNHLY, CDR2 FYNNEI. CDR3 DNA sequence: TGTGCCAGCAGTGCTAGCGGGAGGGCATACAATGAGCAGTTCTTC. This gives the protein CASSASGRAYNEQFF.

The chain employs TRBV6-1 and TRBJ1-6, with TRBD1 matching over 10 bases. Germline values: CDR1 MNHNS, CDR2 SASEGT. The J segment lost 6 bases and the V segment lost 5 bases, leaving 10 bases of the junction unmatched. The CDR3 covers 17 residues. Here the CDR3 DNA reads TGTGCCAGCAGTTTTCCTCCGGGACAGGGGCCTAATTCACCCCTCCACTTT. Encoded protein: CASSFPPGQGPNSPLHF.

The chain has TRBV15 and TRBJ1-2; 7 bases are shared with TRBD1. V was pared by 5 bases and J by 6 bases, with 9 bases of the junction left unmatched. Germline-derived CDR1 and CDR2 are LNHNV and YYDKDF (reference sequence). CDR3 length: 14 amino acids. CDR3 bases: TGTGCCACCAGCGCCGAAACCGGGACAGATGGCTACACCTTC. Its translation: CATSAETGTDGYTF.

This clonotype has just a few counts. Compared with germline, one end of the junction differs, possibly owing to a read error. The rearrangement uses TRBV30 and TRBJ1-2; D is unclear. The CDR3 runs to 14 residues. The V gene's germline CDR1 is GTSNPN and CDR2 SVGIG (reference sequence). The CDR3 DNA is TGTGCCCGGAGTGTGGGTCTACCGGACTATGGCTACACCTTC. This translates into CARSVGLPDYGYTF.

This sequence joins TRBV7-9 and TRBJ1-5; D uncertain. Trimming left V 9 bases short and J 3 bases short, with 15 bases between. The CDR3 contains 14 residues. The V gene's germline CDR1 is SEHNR and CDR2 FQNEAQ (reference sequence). CDR3 in amino acids: CASSTGRVNQPQHF. CDR3 nucleotides: TGTGCCAGTAGTACGGGCCGCGTCAATCAGCCCCAGCATTTT.

This clonotype was counted only a few times. This chain uses TRBV4-1 with TRBJ2-7; D might be TRBD1 or TRBD2, each matching 7 bases. In germline, CDR1 is MGHRA, CDR2 YSYEKL. With 0 bases removed from V and 5 bases from J, the gap between germline ends came to 17 bases. The CDR3 covers 16 residues. The chain's CDR3 is CASSQDRQGGIDEQYF. The CDR3 bases are TGCGCCAGCAGCCAAGACAGACAGGGAGGGATTGACGAGCAGTACTTC.

The V and J genes are TRBV7-8 and TRBJ1-2; possibly TRBD1 for D (6 bases). V was clipped by 0 bases and J by 12 bases, with 17 bases between them. Germline CDR1 reads SGHVS; CDR2 reads FQNEAQ. The CDR3 length is 14 residues. The CDR3, as DNA: TGTGCCAGCAGCTTAGCGGGGGCAGACTCTGGAAACACCTTC. This codes for CASSLAGADSGNTF. Full variable domain (rest looked up from reference TRBV7-8 and TRBJ1-2): GAGVSQSPRYKVAKRGQDVALRCDPISGHVSLFWYQQALGQGPEFLTYFQNEAQLDKSGLPSDRFFAERPEGSVSTLKIQRTQQEDSAVYLCASSLAGADSGNTFGSGTRLTVV.

This clonotype was observed many times. The chain couples TRBV20-1 to TRBJ2-2; no firm D call. The CDR3 has 13 residues. Trimming took off 0 bases at V and 5 bases at J, with 7 bases between the two ends. Germline V gene lookup returns CDR1 DFQATT and CDR2 SNEGSKA (reference sequence). The CDR3 DNA sequence: TGCAGTGCTAGAGATTATACAACCGGGGAGCTGTTTTTT. Amino acid sequence: CSARDYTTGELFF.

This clonotype was seen only once. One junction end disagrees with the germline gene, perhaps due to a read error. CDR3 protein: CASSLKDRGAYEQYF. The CDR3, as DNA: TGTGCCAGCAGTTTAAAGGACCGGGGGGCCTACGAGCAGTACTTC. The genes are TRBV24-1 and TRBJ2-7; TRBD2 aligns across 7 bases. The CDR3 consists of 15 residues. Per the germline V gene, CDR1 is KGHDR and CDR2 is SFDVKD.

This clonotype appeared a single time. V usage is TRBV7-2 and J usage is TRBJ1-2; D call uncertain. The germline CDR1 and CDR2 sequences are SGHTA and FQGNSA. The CDR3 extends over 13 amino acids. Trimming removed 2 bases from V and 4 bases from J, with 8 bases in between. CDR3 amino acids: CASSLRRIYGYTF. CDR3 nucleotide sequence: TGTGCCAGCAGCTTAAGGCGAATCTATGGCTACACCTTC.

The chain links TRBV11-1 to TRBJ2-7, with a tentative D call TRBD1 (5 bases). CDR1 is SGHAT and CDR2 is FQDESV in the germline V gene (reference sequence). The V end lost 1 base, the J end lost 2 bases, and 9 bases lay between the germline ends. The CDR3 is 14 amino acids. This CDR3 is CASSLEGPPYEQYF. The DNA of the CDR3 is TGTGCCAGCAGCTTAGAGGGGCCCCCCTACGAGCAGTACTTC.

In its sample, this clonotype was seen many times. The chain recombines TRBV20-1 with TRBJ2-7; TRBD2 matches at 9 bases. Per germline, CDR1 DFQATT and CDR2 SNEGSKA (reference sequence). The CDR3 spans 14 residues. V lost 2 bases and J lost 4; bases outside the gene matches: 6. CDR3 amino acids: CSARSGGREYEQYF. The DNA of the CDR3 is TGCAGTGCTAGATCGGGCGGGAGGGAGTACGAGCAGTACTTC.

This clonotype showed up many times. This sequence joins TRBV7-6 and TRBJ2-7; D uncertain. The CDR3 has 13 residues. Germline CDR1 SGHVS, CDR2 FNYEAQ. V lost 1 base to trimming and J lost 2 bases, with 6 bases between them. CDR3 sequence (DNA): TGTGCCAGCAGCTTAGAAGAGACCTACGAGCAGTACTTC. Translation gives CASSLEETYEQYF.

The chain carries TRBV13 and TRBJ2-2, with D possibly being TRBD1 (5 bases). CDR3 size: 13 residues. Germline values: CDR1 PRHDT, CDR2 FYEKMQ (reference sequence). The V end was cut by 6 bases, the J end by 7 bases, with 12 bases between. This CDR3 is CASSQGASGELFF. In DNA form, the CDR3 reads TGTGCCAGCAGTCAAGGGGCAAGCGGGGAGCTGTTTTTT.

The J gene is TRBJ2-4, the V gene TRBV7-2, with 10 bases aligning to TRBD2. V lost 4 bases, J lost 3 bases, and 6 bases stayed unmatched. The CDR3 is made up of 16 amino acids. CDR1 and CDR2 from the germline V gene are SGHTA and FQGNSA. In DNA form, the CDR3 reads TGTGCCAGCAGCTCGATAGCGGGAGGTAGCAAAAACATTCAGTACTTC. It translates to CASSSIAGGSKNIQYF.

In this sample, this clonotype turned up many times. The gene calls are TRBV5-4 and TRBJ1-1; possible D gene TRBD1, 5 bases. Germline CDR1 is SGHNT and CDR2 is YYREEE (reference sequence). The CDR3 is 15 amino acids. Trimming took off 6 bases at V and 0 bases at J, with 15 bases between the two ends. The CDR3 loop is CASNHWGGVNTEAFF. CDR3 in DNA: TGTGCCAGCAACCACTGGGGAGGGGTGAACACTGAAGCTTTCTTT.

This clonotype was seen just once. In nucleotides, the CDR3 is TGTGCCAGCAGCTTAGCTAGCGGGACGTACAATGAGCAGTTCTTC. Translated, it gives CASSLASGTYNEQFF. The chain recombines TRBV7-9 with TRBJ2-1; 8 bases are a match to TRBD2. CDR1 and CDR2 (germline): SEHNR, FQNEAQ (reference sequence). Losses at the gene ends were 0 bases for V and 4 bases for J; bases not matched to a gene: 2. The CDR3 covers 15 residues.

A note on this clonotype: This may be a read error, as it is one base from a much larger clone. The conserved phenylalanine or tryptophan is not found at the CDR3 terminus, so this likely reflects a read error. J is TRBJ2-1 and V is TRBV4-3, with unresolved D. The V gene's germline CDR1 is LGHNA and CDR2 YSLEER. V was shortened by 0 bases and J by 6 bases, with 15 bases between the two germline ends. CDR3 length: 16 amino acids. The DNA of the CDR3 is TGCGCCAGCAGCCAAGATGCAAGCATGGGCAGCAATGAGCAGTTCTCC. Translation: CASSQDASMGSNEQFS.

The rearrangement uses TRBV2 and TRBJ1-1, with 8 positions matching TRBD1. Losses at the gene ends were 7 bases for V and 7 bases for J; bases not matched to a gene: 11. CDR1 and CDR2 (germline): SNHLY, FYNNEI. CDR3 length: 14 residues. CDR3 DNA: TGTGCCAGCAAGGGGGAGGGACAGGCCCATGAAGCTTTCTTT. It specifies CASKGEGQAHEAFF.

CDR3 DNA sequence: TGCAGGACAAGGGACAGGGACGGCTACACCTTC. Its translation is CRTRDRDGYTF. The rearrangement joins TRBV29-1 to TRBJ1-2, with TRBD1 identical over 9 bases. Germline V lookup: CDR1 SQVTM, CDR2 ANQGSEA. The CDR3 totals 11 residues.

The chain employs TRBV28 and TRBJ2-7; D perhaps matches TRBD2 (6 bases). The CDR3 runs 13 residues. The V end was cut by 6 bases, the J end by 3 bases, with 12 bases between. CDR1 and CDR2 (germline): MDHEN, SYDVKM. CDR3 in amino acids: CASREGGYYEQYF. CDR3 coding DNA: TGTGCCAGCAGGGAGGGAGGCTACTACGAGCAGTACTTC.

The chain is built from TRBV2 and TRBJ1-4; 9 bases map to TRBD1. The V and J ends lost 0 bases and 8 bases, in that order; junction bases with no gene match: 7. CDR3 length: 16 amino acids. Germline V CDR1 and CDR2: SNHLY, FYNNEI. For the CDR3, the DNA is TGTGCCAGCAGTGAAGCGGGACAGGGACAGAACGAAAAACTGTTTTTT. Protein: CASSEAGQGQNEKLFF.

This clonotype was seen many times. The V gene is TRBV7-2, the J gene TRBJ2-7; D perhaps matches TRBD1 (6 bases). Trimming took 5 bases from V and 1 from J, leaving 15 bases between them. Germline V gene sequence: CDR1 SGHTA, CDR2 FQGNSA. The CDR3 extends over 15 amino acids. CDR3 coding DNA: TGTGCCAGCAGCCCCGTGGGGACATCATCCTACGAGCAGTACTTC. Amino acid sequence: CASSPVGTSSYEQYF.

This chain uses TRBV4-2 with TRBJ1-4; D is uncertain. This CDR3 has 16 residues. With 2 bases removed from V and 0 bases from J, the gap between germline ends came to 10 bases. CDR1 is LGHNA and CDR2 is YNFKEQ in the germline V gene. CDR3 nucleotides: TGTGCCAGCAGCCAATACAGCGGTCCAACTAATGAAAAACTGTTTTTT. Translation gives CASSQYSGPTNEKLFF.

This clonotype has ten or more counts. This chain connects TRBV19 to TRBJ2-7; 9 bases are shared with TRBD1. This CDR3 is built from 13 residues. Trimming removed 9 bases from V and 2 bases from J; junction bases left unmatched: 5. Germline V gene sequence: CDR1 LNHDA, CDR2 SQIVND (reference sequence). CDR3 protein: CARPGQGAYEQYF. In DNA, the CDR3 is TGTGCCAGACCGGGACAGGGAGCCTACGAGCAGTACTTC.